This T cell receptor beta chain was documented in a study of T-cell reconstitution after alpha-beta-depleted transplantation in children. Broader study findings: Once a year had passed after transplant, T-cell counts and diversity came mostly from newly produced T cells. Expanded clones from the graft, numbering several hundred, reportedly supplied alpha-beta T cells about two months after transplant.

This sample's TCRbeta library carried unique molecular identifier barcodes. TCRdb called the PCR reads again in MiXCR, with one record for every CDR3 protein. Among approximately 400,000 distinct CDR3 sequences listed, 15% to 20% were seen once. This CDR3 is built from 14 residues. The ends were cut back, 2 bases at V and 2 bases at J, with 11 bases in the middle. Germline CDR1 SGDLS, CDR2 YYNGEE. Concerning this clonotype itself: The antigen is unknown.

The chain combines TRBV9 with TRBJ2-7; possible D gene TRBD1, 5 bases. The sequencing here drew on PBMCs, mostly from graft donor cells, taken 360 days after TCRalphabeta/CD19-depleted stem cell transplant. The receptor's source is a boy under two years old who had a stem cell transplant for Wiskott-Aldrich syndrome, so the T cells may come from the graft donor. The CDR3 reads CASSVDWGPYEQYF. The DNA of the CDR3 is TGTGCCAGCAGCGTCGACTGGGGCCCCTACGAGCAGTACTTC.